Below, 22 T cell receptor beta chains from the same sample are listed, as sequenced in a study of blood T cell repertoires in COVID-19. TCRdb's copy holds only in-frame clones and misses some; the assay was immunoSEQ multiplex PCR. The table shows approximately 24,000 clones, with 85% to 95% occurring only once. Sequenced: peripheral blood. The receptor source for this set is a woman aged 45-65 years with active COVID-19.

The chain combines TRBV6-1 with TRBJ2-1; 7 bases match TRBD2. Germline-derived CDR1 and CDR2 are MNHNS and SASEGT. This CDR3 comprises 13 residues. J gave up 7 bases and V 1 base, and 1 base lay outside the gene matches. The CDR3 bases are TGTGCCAGCAGTGAAGGGGAGGGTAATGAGCAGTTCTTC. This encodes CASSEGEGNEQFF.

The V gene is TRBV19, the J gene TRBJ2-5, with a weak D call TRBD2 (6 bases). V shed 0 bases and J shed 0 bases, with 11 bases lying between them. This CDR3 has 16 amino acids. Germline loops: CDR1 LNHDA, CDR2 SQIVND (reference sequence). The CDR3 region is CASSIEDGGYQETQYF. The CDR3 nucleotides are TGTGCCAGTAGTATAGAGGACGGAGGGTACCAAGAGACCCAGTACTTC. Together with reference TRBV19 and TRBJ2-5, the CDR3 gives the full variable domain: DGGITQSPKYLFRKEGQNVTLSCEQNLNHDAMYWYRQDPGQGLRLIYYSQIVNDFQKGDIAEGYSVSREKKESFPLTVTSAQKNPTAFYLCASSIEDGGYQETQYFGPGTRLLVL.

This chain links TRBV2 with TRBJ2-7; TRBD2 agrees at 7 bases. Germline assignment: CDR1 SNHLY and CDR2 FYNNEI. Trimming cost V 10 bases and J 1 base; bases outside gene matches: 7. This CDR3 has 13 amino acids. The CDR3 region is CATLGGKSYEQYF. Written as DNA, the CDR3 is TGTGCCACCCTGGGAGGGAAATCCTACGAGCAGTACTTC.

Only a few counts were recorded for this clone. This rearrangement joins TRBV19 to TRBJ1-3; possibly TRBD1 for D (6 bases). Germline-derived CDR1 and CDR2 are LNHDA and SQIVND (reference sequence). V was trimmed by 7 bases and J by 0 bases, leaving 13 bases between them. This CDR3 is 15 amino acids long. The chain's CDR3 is CASNDRPHSGNTIYF. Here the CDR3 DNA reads TGTGCCAGTAATGACAGGCCCCACTCTGGAAACACCATATATTTT. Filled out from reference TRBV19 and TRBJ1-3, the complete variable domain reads DGGITQSPKYLFRKEGQNVTLSCEQNLNHDAMYWYRQDPGQGLRLIYYSQIVNDFQKGDIAEGYSVSREKKESFPLTVTSAQKNPTAFYLCASNDRPHSGNTIYFGEGSWLTVV.

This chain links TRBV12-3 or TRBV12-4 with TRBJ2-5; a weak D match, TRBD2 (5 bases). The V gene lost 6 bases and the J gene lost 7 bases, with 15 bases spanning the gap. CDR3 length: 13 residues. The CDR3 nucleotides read TGTGCCAGCAGCACGGACGGGGTAGGGACCCAGTACTTC. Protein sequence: CASSTDGVGTQYF.

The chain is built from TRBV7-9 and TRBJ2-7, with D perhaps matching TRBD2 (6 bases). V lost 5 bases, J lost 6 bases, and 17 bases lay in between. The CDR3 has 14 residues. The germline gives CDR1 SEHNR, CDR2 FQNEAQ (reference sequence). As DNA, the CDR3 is TGTGCCAGCAGCCCTAGTACTAGCCCCAGCGAGCAGTACTTC. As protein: CASSPSTSPSEQYF. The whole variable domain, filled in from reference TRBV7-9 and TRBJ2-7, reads DTGVSQNPRHKITKRGQNVTFRCDPISEHNRLYWYRQTLGQGPEFLTYFQNEAQLEKSRLLSDRFSAERPKGSFSTLEIQRTEQGDSAMYLCASSPSTSPSEQYFGPGTRLTVT.

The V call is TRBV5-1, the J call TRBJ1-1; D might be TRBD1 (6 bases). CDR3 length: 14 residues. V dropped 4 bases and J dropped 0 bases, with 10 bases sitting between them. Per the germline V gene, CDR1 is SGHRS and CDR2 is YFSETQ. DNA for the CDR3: TGCGCCAGCAGCACGGACAGCTTGAACACTGAAGCTTTCTTT. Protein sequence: CASSTDSLNTEAFF.

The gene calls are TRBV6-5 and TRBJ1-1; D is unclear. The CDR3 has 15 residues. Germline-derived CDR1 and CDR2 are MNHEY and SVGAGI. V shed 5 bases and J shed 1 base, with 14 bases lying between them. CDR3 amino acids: CASSPTFGGNTEAFF. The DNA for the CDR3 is TGTGCCAGCAGTCCTACTTTTGGAGGGAACACTGAAGCTTTCTTT.

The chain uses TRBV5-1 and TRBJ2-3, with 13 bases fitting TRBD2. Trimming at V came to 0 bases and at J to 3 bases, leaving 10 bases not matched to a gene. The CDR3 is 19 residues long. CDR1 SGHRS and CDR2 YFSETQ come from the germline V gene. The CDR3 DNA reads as TGCGCCAGCAGCTTGGCGGGGACTAGCGGGAAAGTGAGGACAGATACGCAGTATTTT. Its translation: CASSLAGTSGKVRTDTQYF. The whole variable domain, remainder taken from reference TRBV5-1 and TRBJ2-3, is KAGVTQTPRYLIKTRGQQVTLSCSPISGHRSVSWYQQTPGQGLQFLFEYFSETQRNKGNFPGRFSGRQFSNSRSEMNVSTLELGDSALYLCASSLAGTSGKVRTDTQYFGPGTRLTVL.

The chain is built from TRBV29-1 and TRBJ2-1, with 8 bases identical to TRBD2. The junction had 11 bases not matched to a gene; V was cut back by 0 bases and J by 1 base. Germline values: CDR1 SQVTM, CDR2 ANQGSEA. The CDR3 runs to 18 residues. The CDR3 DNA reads TGCAGCGTTGAAGAGCCCACGGACCGGGAGGGATCCTACAATGAGCAGTTCTTC. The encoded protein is CSVEEPTDREGSYNEQFF.

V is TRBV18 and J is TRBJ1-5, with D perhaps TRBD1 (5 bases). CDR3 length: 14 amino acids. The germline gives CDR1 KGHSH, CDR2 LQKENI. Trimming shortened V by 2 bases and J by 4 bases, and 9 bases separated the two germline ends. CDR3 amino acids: CASSPSRVNQPQHF. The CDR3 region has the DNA TGTGCCAGCTCACCAAGCAGGGTGAATCAGCCCCAGCATTTT.

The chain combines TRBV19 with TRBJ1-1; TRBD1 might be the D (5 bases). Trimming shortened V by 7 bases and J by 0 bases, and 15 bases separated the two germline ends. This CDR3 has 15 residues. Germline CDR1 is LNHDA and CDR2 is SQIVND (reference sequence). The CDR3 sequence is CASKPPPGLNTEAFF. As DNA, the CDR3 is TGTGCCAGTAAACCCCCCCCAGGGTTGAACACTGAAGCTTTCTTT.

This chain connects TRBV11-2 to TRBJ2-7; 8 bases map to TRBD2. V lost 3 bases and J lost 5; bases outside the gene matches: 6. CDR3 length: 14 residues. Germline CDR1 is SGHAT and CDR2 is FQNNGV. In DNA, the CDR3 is TGTGCCAGCAGCTTGAGCGGGAGCCCCCACGAGCAGTACTTC. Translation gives CASSLSGSPHEQYF.

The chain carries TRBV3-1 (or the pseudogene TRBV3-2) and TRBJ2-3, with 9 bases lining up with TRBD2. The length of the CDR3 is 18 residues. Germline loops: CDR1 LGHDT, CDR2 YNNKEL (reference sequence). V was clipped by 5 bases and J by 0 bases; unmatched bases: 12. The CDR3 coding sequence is TGTGCCAGCAGCTATAGCCCCGCGGCGGGGGGGAGCACAGATACGCAGTATTTT. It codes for CASSYSPAAGGSTDTQYF.

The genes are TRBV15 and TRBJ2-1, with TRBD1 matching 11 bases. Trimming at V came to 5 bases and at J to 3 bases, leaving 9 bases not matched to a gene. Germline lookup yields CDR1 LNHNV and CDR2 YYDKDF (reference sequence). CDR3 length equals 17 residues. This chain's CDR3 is CATSGPGGQGVYNEQFF. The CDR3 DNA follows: TGTGCCACCAGCGGACCAGGGGGACAGGGGGTCTACAATGAGCAGTTCTTC. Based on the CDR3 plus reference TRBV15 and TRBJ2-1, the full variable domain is DAMVIQNPRYQVTQFGKPVTLSCSQTLNHNVMYWYQQKSSQAPKLLFHYYDKDFNNEADTPDNFQSRRPNTSFCFLDIRSPGLGDTAMYLCATSGPGGQGVYNEQFFGPGTRLTVL.

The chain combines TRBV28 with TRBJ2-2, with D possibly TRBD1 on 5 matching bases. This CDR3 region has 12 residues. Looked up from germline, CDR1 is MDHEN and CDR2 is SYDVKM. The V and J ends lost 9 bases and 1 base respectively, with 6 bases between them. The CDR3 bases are TGTGCCAGTACAGGGAACACCGGGGAGCTGTTTTTT. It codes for CASTGNTGELFF.

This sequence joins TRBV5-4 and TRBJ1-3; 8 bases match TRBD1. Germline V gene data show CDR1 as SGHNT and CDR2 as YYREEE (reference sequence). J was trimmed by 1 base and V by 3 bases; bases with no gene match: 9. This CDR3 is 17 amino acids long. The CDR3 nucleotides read TGTGCCAGCAGCTACCGACAGGGGCCTCCATCTGGAAACACCATATATTTT. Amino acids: CASSYRQGPPSGNTIYF.

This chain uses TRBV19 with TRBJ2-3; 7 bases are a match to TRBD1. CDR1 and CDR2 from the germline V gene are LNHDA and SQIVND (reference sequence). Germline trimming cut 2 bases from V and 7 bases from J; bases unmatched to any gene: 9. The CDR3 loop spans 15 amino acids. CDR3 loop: CASSIKTGIGNTQYF. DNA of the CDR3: TGTGCCAGTAGTATAAAGACAGGGATCGGAAATACGCAGTATTTT.

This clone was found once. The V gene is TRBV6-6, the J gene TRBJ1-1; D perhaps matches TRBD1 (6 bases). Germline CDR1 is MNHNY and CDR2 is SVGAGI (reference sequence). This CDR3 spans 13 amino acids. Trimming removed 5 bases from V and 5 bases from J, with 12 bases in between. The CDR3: CASSVGGATEAFF. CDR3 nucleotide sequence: TGTGCCAGCAGTGTGGGGGGGGCGACTGAAGCTTTCTTT.

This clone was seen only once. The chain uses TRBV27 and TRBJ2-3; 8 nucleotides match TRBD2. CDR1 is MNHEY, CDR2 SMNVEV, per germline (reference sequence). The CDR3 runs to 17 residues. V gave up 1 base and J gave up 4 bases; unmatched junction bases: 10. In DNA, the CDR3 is TGTGCCAGCAGTTTATTCGGACCTAGCGGGCTATCAGATACGCAGTATTTT. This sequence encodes CASSLFGPSGLSDTQYF.

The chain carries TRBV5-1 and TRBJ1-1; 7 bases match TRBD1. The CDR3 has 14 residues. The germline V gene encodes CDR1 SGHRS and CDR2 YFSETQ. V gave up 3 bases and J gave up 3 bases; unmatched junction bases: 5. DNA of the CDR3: TGCGCCAGCAGCTCAAAAACAGGGGACACTGAAGCTTTCTTT. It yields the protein CASSSKTGDTEAFF.

The CDR3 nucleotides read TGTGCCAGCAGCTTAAGACAGGAAGAGACCCAGTACTTC. Translated: CASSLRQEETQYF. This sequence joins TRBV7-9 and TRBJ2-5; a weak D match, TRBD1 (6 bases). The CDR3 covers 13 residues. Germline V lookup: CDR1 SEHNR, CDR2 FQNEAQ (reference sequence). With 2 bases removed from V and 3 bases from J, the gap between germline ends came to 7 bases.